The 20 T cell receptor beta chains reported below all come from one sample, sequenced in a study of shared clonotypes between healthy human individuals (TCRdb year 2020). Library construction relied on the immunoSEQ multiplex PCR assay. TCRdb's version of the immuneACCESS table is confined to in-frame rearrangements and falls short of the full clone set. An unresolved V gene accounts for under half of the shortfall where checked; the remainder is of unknown origin. The sample table holds some 2 million clones, of which about 94% were seen once. In total, the top ten clones hold around 1.1% of the sample. For the CD8 naive samples, CD45RO-negative cells were positively selected for CCR7, yielding a CD45RA+CCR7+ population from which TemRA cells were excluded. Material: naive CD8+ T cells sorted from blood. The label giving this sample's cell subset or site can be read as: CD45RA+CCR7+. The receptors were gathered from a man younger than 35 in good health.

This rearrangement joins TRBV6-1 to TRBJ2-7, with 8 nucleotides matching TRBD1. Trimming removed 6 bases from V and 3 bases from J; junction bases left unmatched: 7. The CDR3 runs 14 residues. Germline loops: CDR1 MNHNS, CDR2 SASEGT. CDR3 DNA sequence: TGTGCCAGCAGGAACAGGGGGAGTTACTACGAGCAGTACTTC. Its protein is CASRNRGSYYEQYF.

This clone was detected once. The V call is TRBV27, the J call TRBJ2-3, with D hard to call. This CDR3 contains 13 residues. With 5 bases removed from V and 6 bases from J, the gap between germline ends came to 12 bases. Per the germline V gene, CDR1 is MNHEY and CDR2 is SMNVEV (reference sequence). The CDR3 sequence: CASSPLGWDTQYF. As DNA, the CDR3 is TGTGCCAGCAGTCCCCTGGGGTGGGATACGCAGTATTTT.

The table lists this clone with a count of one. The J gene is TRBJ2-7, the V gene TRBV7-2; D is perhaps TRBD1 (6 bases). CDR1 is SGHTA and CDR2 is FQGNSA in the germline V gene. V lost 8 bases and J lost 4, with 18 bases in between. The CDR3 is 14 amino acids. For the CDR3, the DNA is TGTGCCAGCTCCTACTCGACAGGAGGATACGAGCAGTACTTC. The encoded protein is CASSYSTGGYEQYF.

V and J are TRBV30 and TRBJ2-5; 8 bases agree with TRBD1. CDR3 length: 12 amino acids. From germline, CDR1 is GTSNPN and CDR2 SVGIG (reference sequence). The V and J ends lost 5 bases and 5 bases, in that order; junction bases with no gene match: 4. The CDR3 nucleotides read TGTGCCTGGGACAGGGGCTCCGAGACCCAGTACTTC. Residues: CAWDRGSETQYF.

In this sample, this clone turned up once. The V and J genes are TRBV11-2 and TRBJ2-1, with 10 bases aligning to TRBD2. J lost 4 bases, V lost 0 bases, and 9 bases had no gene match. Per germline, CDR1 SGHAT and CDR2 FQNNGV. The CDR3 extends over 18 amino acids. The CDR3: CASSLDFLAGAPYNEQFF. The CDR3 DNA follows: TGTGCCAGCAGCTTAGATTTTCTAGCGGGGGCCCCGTACAATGAGCAGTTCTTC.

The chain carries TRBV27 and TRBJ1-2; no reliable D call. Per germline, CDR1 MNHEY and CDR2 SMNVEV (reference sequence). V was shortened by 5 bases and J by 2 bases, with 15 bases between the two germline ends. This CDR3 spans 15 amino acids. DNA for the CDR3: TGTGCCAGCAGTCCATGGACCAATTCCAACTATGGCTACACCTTC. It encodes CASSPWTNSNYGYTF.

This clone was picked up one time. DNA of the CDR3: TGTGCCAGCAGCTTGGAGGGGACCCTCTCCTACGAGCAGTACTTC. Protein sequence: CASSLEGTLSYEQYF. The J gene is TRBJ2-7, the V gene TRBV5-6; D possibly uses TRBD1 or TRBD2 (5 bases each). V was pared by 0 bases and J by 0 bases, with 10 bases between. Germline lookup yields CDR1 SGHDT and CDR2 YYEEEE. The length of the CDR3 is 15 residues.

This clone was counted a single time. Different DNA sequences within this sample yield the same CDR3. This sequence joins TRBV6-5 and TRBJ1-1, with no clear D. In germline, CDR1 is MNHEY, CDR2 SVGAGI. The CDR3 sequence is 13 residues long. V lost 0 bases and J lost 3, with 5 bases in between. The chain's CDR3 is CASSYSADTEAFF. The CDR3 DNA reads TGTGCCAGCAGTTACTCGGCAGACACTGAAGCTTTCTTT.

V gene TRBV28 combines with J gene TRBJ2-3, with D tentatively TRBD1 or TRBD2 (6 bases each). CDR1 is MDHEN, CDR2 SYDVKM, per germline. This CDR3 region has 16 residues. The V end was cut by 2 bases, the J end by 6 bases, with 18 bases between. The CDR3 loop reads CASSLGGGPPRDTQYF. CDR3 DNA sequence: TGTGCCAGCAGTTTAGGTGGGGGGCCGCCGAGGGATACGCAGTATTTT.

This chain uses TRBV6-5 with TRBJ2-5; D is unresolved. CDR3 length equals 14 residues. CDR1 and CDR2 from the germline V gene are MNHEY and SVGAGI. The V end was cut by 0 bases, the J end by 5 bases, with 10 bases between. The CDR3 nucleotides read TGTGCCAGCAGTTACTCGTCTGAGGCGGAGACCCAGTACTTC. Its translation: CASSYSSEAETQYF.

The rearrangement uses TRBV6-6 and TRBJ1-1, with 8 nucleotides matching TRBD1. This CDR3 has 13 amino acids. Germline loops: CDR1 MNHNY, CDR2 SVGAGI (reference sequence). V was clipped by 6 bases and J by 1 base; unmatched bases: 1. The CDR3 reads CASRGTGNTEAFF. CDR3 DNA sequence: TGTGCCAGCAGAGGGACAGGGAACACTGAAGCTTTCTTT.

This chain joins TRBV27 and TRBJ1-3; D is uncertain. The CDR3 totals 14 residues. The germline gives CDR1 MNHEY, CDR2 SMNVEV (reference sequence). V dropped 6 bases and J dropped 0 bases, with 9 bases sitting between them. The CDR3 nucleotides are TGTGCCAGCAGGGGCGTAAGCTCTGGAAACACCATATATTTT. Translating gives CASRGVSSGNTIYF.

The genes are TRBV28 and TRBJ2-7, with unresolved D. Trimming removed 8 bases from V and 0 bases from J, with 5 bases in between. This CDR3 spans 11 amino acids. Germline values: CDR1 MDHEN, CDR2 SYDVKM. Here the CDR3 DNA reads TGTGCCAGCCTACGCTCCTACGAGCAGTACTTC. This encodes CASLRSYEQYF. The full variable domain, rest sourced from reference TRBV28 and TRBJ2-7, is DVKVTQSSRYLVKRTGEKVFLECVQDMDHENMFWYRQDPGLGLRLIYFSYDVKMKEKGDIPEGYSVSREKKERFSLILESASTNQTSMYLCASLRSYEQYFGPGTRLTVT.

The V call is TRBV6-6, the J call TRBJ2-7, with D possibly being TRBD1 (5 bases). Germline V gene data show CDR1 as MNHNY and CDR2 as SVGAGI (reference sequence). The CDR3 loop spans 15 amino acids. Trimming pared 5 bases from V and 3 bases from J, leaving 17 bases between. The CDR3: CASSTTQGKDYEQYF. Here the CDR3 DNA reads TGTGCCAGCAGTACTACTCAGGGAAAAGACTACGAGCAGTACTTC.

V and J are TRBV7-6 and TRBJ2-7; 12 bases are shared with TRBD2. CDR1 SGHVS and CDR2 FNYEAQ come from the germline V gene. The CDR3 spans 15 residues. After removal of 4 bases from V and 5 bases from J, the junction contained 6 bases not matched to a gene. As DNA, the CDR3 is TGTGCCAGCAGCTGGACTAGCGGGGCAGTTGACGAGCAGTACTTC. This sequence encodes CASSWTSGAVDEQYF.

J is TRBJ1-5 and V is TRBV5-5, with 7 bases fitting TRBD1. Germline V gene lookup returns CDR1 SGHKS and CDR2 YYEKEE (reference sequence). This CDR3 contains 17 residues. The V and J ends lost 2 bases and 1 base, in that order; junction bases with no gene match: 9. The CDR3 loop is CASSFSLLGQSNQPQHF. The CDR3 DNA is TGTGCCAGCAGCTTCTCATTGTTGGGACAGAGCAATCAGCCCCAGCATTTT.

The V call is TRBV2, the J call TRBJ1-1, with a possible D match to TRBD1 (5 bases). This CDR3 spans 14 amino acids. Germline-derived CDR1 and CDR2 are SNHLY and FYNNEI. The CDR3 DNA reads TGTGCTGTGCAGCTACGGGGGATCAACACTGAAGCTTTCTTT. Amino acids: CAVQLRGINTEAFF. The whole variable domain, remainder taken from reference TRBV2 and TRBJ1-1, is EPEVTQTPSHQVTQMGQEVILRCVPISNHLYFYWYRQILGQKVEFLVSFYNNEISEKSEIFDDQFSVERPDGSNFTLKIRSTKLEDSAMYFCAVQLRGINTEAFFGQGTRLTVV.

The J gene is TRBJ2-5, the V gene TRBV5-1; D is perhaps TRBD2 (6 bases). From germline, CDR1 is SGHRS and CDR2 YFSETQ. The ends were cut back, 0 bases at V and 1 base at J, with 13 bases in the middle. The CDR3 covers 16 residues. The CDR3 nucleotides read TGCGCCAGCAGCTTGGGGATAGGAGGGCTCCAAGAGACCCAGTACTTC. It translates to CASSLGIGGLQETQYF.

A word on this clone: Other DNA sequences in this specimen translate into the identical CDR3. The V and J genes are TRBV6-5 and TRBJ2-5; 9 bases line up with TRBD2. The ends lost 0 bases at V and 2 bases at J; junction bases unmatched: 1. Germline V gives CDR1 MNHEY, CDR2 SVGAGI. The CDR3 sequence is 15 residues long. The DNA of the CDR3 is TGTGCCAGCAGTTACTCAGCGGGGGGTCAAGAGACCCAGTACTTC. Translated: CASSYSAGGQETQYF.

This clone was seen only once. The CDR3 sequence: CASSSWTARETQYF. CDR3 coding DNA: TGTGCCAGCAGCTCATGGACTGCCCGGGAGACCCAGTACTTC. This rearrangement joins TRBV5-4 to TRBJ2-5, with D tentatively TRBD2 (5 bases). The germline V gene has CDR1 SGHNT and CDR2 YYREEE (reference sequence). The V and J ends lost 3 bases and 5 bases respectively, with 14 bases between them. The CDR3 runs 14 residues.